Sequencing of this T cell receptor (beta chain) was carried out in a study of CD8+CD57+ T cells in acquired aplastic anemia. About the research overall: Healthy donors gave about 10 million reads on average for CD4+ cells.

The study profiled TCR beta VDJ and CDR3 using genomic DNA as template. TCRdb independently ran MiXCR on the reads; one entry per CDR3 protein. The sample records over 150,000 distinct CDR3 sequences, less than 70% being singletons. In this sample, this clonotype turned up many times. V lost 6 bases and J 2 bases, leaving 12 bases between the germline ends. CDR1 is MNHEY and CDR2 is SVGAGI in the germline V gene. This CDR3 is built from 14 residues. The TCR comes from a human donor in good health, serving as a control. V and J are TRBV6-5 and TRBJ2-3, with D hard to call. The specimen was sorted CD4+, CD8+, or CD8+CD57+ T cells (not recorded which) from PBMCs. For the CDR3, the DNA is TGTGCCAGCAGATCCGGGCTACACACAGATACGCAGTATTTT. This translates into CASRSGLHTDTQYF.